The 8 T cell receptor beta chains below were found in one sample sequenced in a study of T-cell memory formation after mild COVID-19. TCRdb independently ran MiXCR on the 5' RACE reads; one entry per CDR3 protein. The sample holds about 450,000 distinct CDR3 sequences, about a quarter seen once. Sequencing was performed on PBMCs or a T cell subset sorted from them (not recorded which). The receptors shown here come from an adult woman who had mild COVID-19 (a few samples of this study predate the infection). Cell type and time point are not known.

This clonotype was picked up many times. The chain has TRBV7-2 and TRBJ2-6; no clear D gene. Trimming took off 1 base at V and 0 bases at J, with 4 bases between the two ends. This CDR3 contains 15 residues. Germline lookup yields CDR1 SGHTA and CDR2 FQGNSA. In DNA, the CDR3 is TGTGCCAGCAGCTTAGTGGCCTCTGGGGCCAACGTCCTGACTTTC. This translates into CASSLVASGANVLTF. The variable domain in full, completed from reference TRBV7-2 and TRBJ2-6, reads GAGVSQSPSNKVTEKGKDVELRCDPISGHTALYWYRQSLGQGLEFLIYFQGNSAPDKSGLPSDRFSAERTGGSVSTLTIQRTQQEDSAVYLCASSLVASGANVLTFGAGSRLTVL.

The V and J genes are TRBV6-5 and TRBJ2-7, with D perhaps matching TRBD1 (6 bases). The V gene's germline CDR1 is MNHEY and CDR2 SVGAGI. V lost 6 bases and J 3 bases, leaving 18 bases between the germline ends. The CDR3 covers 15 residues. The DNA of the CDR3 is TGTGCCAGCAGCCCGACCGGGACACCAGACTACGAGCAGTACTTC. Encoded protein: CASSPTGTPDYEQYF.

This chain connects TRBV7-8 to TRBJ1-5; perhaps TRBD1 as D (5 bases). The CDR3 has 17 residues. Germline V gene sequence: CDR1 SGHVS, CDR2 FQNEAQ. V was shortened by 3 bases and J by 1 base, with 16 bases between the two germline ends. This chain's CDR3 is CASSFRGPGTSNQPQHF. For the CDR3, the DNA is TGTGCCAGCAGCTTTAGAGGCCCAGGGACGAGCAATCAGCCCCAGCATTTT.

The chain joins TRBV5-5 to TRBJ1-6; D not certain. This CDR3 contains 14 residues. Looked up from germline, CDR1 is SGHKS and CDR2 is YYEKEE (reference sequence). With 4 bases removed from V and 5 bases from J, the gap between germline ends came to 10 bases. CDR3: CASSRTMDNSPLHF. For the CDR3, the DNA is TGTGCCAGCAGCCGGACGATGGATAATTCACCCCTCCACTTT.

This clonotype was seen a handful of times. The V gene is TRBV6-5, the J gene TRBJ2-1; 10 nucleotides match TRBD1. V gave up 0 bases and J gave up 1 base; unmatched junction bases: 3. The CDR3 is 17 amino acids. Per the germline V gene, CDR1 is MNHEY and CDR2 is SVGAGI. CDR3 nucleotides: TGTGCCAGCAGTTACTCAGGACAGGGGGGGTCCTACAATGAGCAGTTCTTC. Encoded protein: CASSYSGQGGSYNEQFF.

The rearrangement links TRBV7-2 to TRBJ2-3, with D tentatively TRBD2 (6 bases). CDR3 length equals 19 residues. CDR1 and CDR2 from the germline V gene are SGHTA and FQGNSA. V lost 5 bases to trimming and J lost 0 bases, with 24 bases between them. The CDR3 region has the DNA TGTGCCAGCAGCCGGAGAGGAGCAGCGGGCGTTAAAAGCACAGATACGCAGTATTTT. As protein: CASSRRGAAGVKSTDTQYF.

The chain carries TRBV4-2 and TRBJ1-4; D is perhaps TRBD1 (5 bases). CDR1 and CDR2 (germline): LGHNA, YNFKEQ. This CDR3 contains 14 residues. V was cut by 1 base and J by 10 bases, with 13 bases left in between. The CDR3 region is CASSQGRGDRKLFF. The CDR3 bases are TGTGCCAGCAGCCAAGGCCGAGGGGATCGAAAACTGTTTTTT.

This clonotype was counted a few times. The J gene is TRBJ1-2, the V gene TRBV20-1; TRBD1 is a possible D gene (6 bases). The CDR3 loop spans 15 amino acids. Trimming removed 0 bases at V and 4 bases at J, with 15 bases between. CDR1 and CDR2 from the germline V gene are DFQATT and SNEGSKA (reference sequence). DNA for the CDR3: TGCAGTGCTAGAGATCCCCAAGGACAGAGCTATGGCTACACCTTC. The encoded protein is CSARDPQGQSYGYTF.